Below, 5 T cell receptor beta chains from the same sample are listed, as sequenced in a study of technical replicates of blood from a handful of donors. Data came from immunoSEQ multiplex PCR; TCRdb stores just in-frame clones and leaves some out. The sample records 100,000 or so clones, roughly 94% being singletons. The sample consisted of T cells isolated from PBMCs. All receptors come from a human donor in good health.

This chain uses TRBV30 with TRBJ1-5; unclear D gene. The CDR3 runs to 13 residues. V lost 0 bases, J lost 4 bases, and 7 bases lay in between. Per germline, CDR1 GTSNPN and CDR2 SVGIG (reference sequence). The CDR3 is CAWSVEQNQPQHF. In nucleotides, the CDR3 is TGTGCCTGGAGTGTGGAACAGAATCAGCCCCAGCATTTT.

This clone occurred once. The chain is built from TRBV4-2 and TRBJ2-7, with TRBD1 matching over 9 bases. V shed 3 bases, J shed 0 bases, and the junction held 9 bases outside the gene matches. Germline V gives CDR1 LGHNA, CDR2 YNFKEQ. The CDR3 extends over 17 amino acids. CDR3 sequence: CASSHIELDRGSYEQYF. The CDR3 nucleotides read TGTGCCAGCAGCCACATTGAATTGGACAGGGGCTCCTACGAGCAGTACTTC.

The chain employs TRBV27 and TRBJ1-2, with a tentative D call TRBD1 (5 bases). This CDR3 contains 13 residues. From germline, CDR1 is MNHEY and CDR2 SMNVEV (reference sequence). Trimming took 5 bases from V and 5 from J, leaving 12 bases between them. CDR3 sequence reads: CASSRTGGYGYTF. The CDR3 DNA is TGTGCCAGCAGTAGAACCGGGGGGTATGGCTACACCTTC.

The gene calls are TRBV2 and TRBJ1-1; D call uncertain. Trimming removed 3 bases at V and 4 bases at J, with 9 bases between. The CDR3 covers 13 residues. CDR1 and CDR2 from the germline V gene are SNHLY and FYNNEI. The CDR3 bases are TGTGCCAGCAGTGAGGGAGGGTTCACTGAAGCTTTCTTT. It encodes CASSEGGFTEAFF.

CDR3 nucleotide sequence: TGTGCCATCAGAGACACACTCGAGCAGTACTTC. The encoded protein is CAIRDTLEQYF. The rearrangement joins TRBV10-3 to TRBJ2-7, with no clear D. CDR1 and CDR2 from the germline V gene are ENHRY and SYGVKD. V was pared by 6 bases and J by 6 bases, with 9 bases between. This CDR3 spans 11 amino acids.